These 7 T cell receptor beta chains share one sample of origin, sequenced in a study of blood T cell repertoires in COVID-19. Data came from immunoSEQ multiplex PCR; TCRdb stores just in-frame clones and leaves some out. Among 130,000 or so clones listed, roughly 89% were seen once. The sample taken for sequencing was peripheral blood. These receptor sequences come from a middle-aged man with acute or convalescent COVID-19.

The V call is TRBV29-1, the J call TRBJ2-1; 7 bases fit TRBD1. Germline V gene data show CDR1 as SQVTM and CDR2 as ANQGSEA. Unmatched junction bases numbered 9, after V lost 4 bases and J lost 9 bases. The CDR3 runs to 13 residues. Written as DNA, the CDR3 is TGCAGCGTTGCTCAGAGGGGGCAAGGTGAGCAGTTCTTC. Its translation: CSVAQRGQGEQFF.

The genes are TRBV6-5 and TRBJ2-7; 7 positions agree with TRBD1. The V gene end was trimmed by 8 bases and the J gene end by 3 bases; junction bases not matched to a gene: 10. The CDR3 loop spans 14 amino acids. CDR1 MNHEY and CDR2 SVGAGI come from the germline V gene. The CDR3 reads CASGKDRVLYEQYF. In DNA, the CDR3 is TGTGCCAGCGGGAAAGACAGGGTCCTCTACGAGCAGTACTTC.

J is TRBJ1-1 and V is TRBV18; D unresolved. CDR1 and CDR2 (germline): KGHSH, LQKENI. The length of the CDR3 is 13 residues. Trimming removed 6 bases from V and 1 base from J, with 9 bases in between. The CDR3 sequence is CASSSGRNTEAFF. The CDR3 DNA sequence: TGTGCCAGCTCGTCCGGGAGGAACACTGAAGCTTTCTTT. The variable domain in full, with the rest retrieved from reference TRBV18 and TRBJ1-1, is NAGVMQNPRHLVRRRGQEARLRCSPMKGHSHVYWYRQLPEEGLKFMVYLQKENIIDESGMPKERFSAEFPKEGPSILRIQQVVRGDSAAYFCASSSGRNTEAFFGQGTRLTVV.

The chain has TRBV29-1 and TRBJ2-2, with 8 bases fitting TRBD1. CDR1 is SQVTM, CDR2 ANQGSEA, per germline. Trimming took 5 bases from V and 1 from J; bases not matched to a gene: 12. This CDR3 has 17 amino acids. In DNA, the CDR3 is TGCAGCGTTTTAGGACAGGGTCGAGGGGGGAACACCGGGGAGCTGTTTTTT. Its protein product is CSVLGQGRGGNTGELFF.

The chain recombines TRBV7-2 with TRBJ1-1; the D gene is possibly TRBD1 (5 bases). This CDR3 comprises 15 residues. The V end was cut by 5 bases, the J end by 2 bases, with 15 bases between. Germline V gives CDR1 SGHTA, CDR2 FQGNSA. This chain's CDR3 is CASSTLVGPNTEAFF. Written as DNA, the CDR3 is TGTGCCAGCAGCACGTTGGTGGGGCCAAACACTGAAGCTTTCTTT.

The gene calls are TRBV7-9 and TRBJ1-6, with TRBD1 matching over 7 bases. CDR3 length equals 15 residues. V trimming: 7 bases; J trimming: 5 bases; junction bases outside the gene matches: 8. Germline CDR1 is SEHNR and CDR2 is FQNEAQ (reference sequence). As DNA, the CDR3 is TGTGCCAGCACTACAGGGGCGCAAAATAATTCACCCCTCCACTTT. It codes for CASTTGAQNNSPLHF.

V and J are TRBV9 and TRBJ1-2; 7 bases map to TRBD1. Germline V CDR1 and CDR2: SGDLS, YYNGEE. V lost 0 bases and J lost 4; bases outside the gene matches: 6. This CDR3 spans 15 amino acids. The CDR3 DNA reads TGTGCCAGCAGCGTAGGGACAGGCTACATCTATGGCTACACCTTC. Translation: CASSVGTGYIYGYTF.